These T cell receptor beta chains were read from a single sample in a study of T cells in Graves' hyperthyroidism and ophthalmopathy. MiXCR was run by TCRdb on the multiplex PCR reads, yielding one entry per CDR3 protein. The sample yields about 260,000 distinct CDR3 sequences, over 15% seen once. The sequencing sample was made of blood. The receptors originated from a woman aged 18-29 years with Graves' ophthalmopathy. Both conserved end residues are part of each CDR3. D genes are given only for firm matches. Part of the rows lack a size; the others show once, few, many or a class for expanded clones.

d_gene	v_gene	abundance	j_gene	CDR3aa	CDR3nt
NA	TRBV30	many	TRBJ2-3	CAWSMTTDTQYF	TGTGCCTGGAGTATGACCACAGATACGCAGTATTTT
TRBD2	TRBV7-9	many	TRBJ2-1	CASSLELAVYNEQFF	TGTGCCAGCAGCTTAGAACTAGCGGTTTACAATGAGCAGTTCTTC
TRBD1	TRBV12-5	many	TRBJ1-6	CASGLITGGAYNSPLHF	TGTGCTAGTGGTTTGATTACAGGGGGCGCCTATAATTCACCCCTCCACTTT
NA	TRBV19	NA	TRBJ2-2	CASSILAPGELFF	TGTGCCAGTAGTATTCTAGCTCCCGGGGAGCTGTTTTTT
TRBD2	TRBV4-1	NA	TRBJ2-5	CASSQDFGSGGQETQYF	TGCGCCAGCAGCCAAGATTTTGGTAGCGGGGGGCAAGAGACCCAGTACTTC
TRBD1	TRBV19	few	TRBJ2-2	CASSVYKGARTGELFF	TGTGCCAGTAGTGTTTACAAGGGGGCGAGGACCGGGGAGCTGTTTTTT
NA	TRBV7-3	many	TRBJ2-3	CASSARGTDTQYF	TGTGCCAGCAGCGCGAGGGGGACAGATACGCAGTATTTT
TRBD1	TRBV6-2/TRBV6-3	many	TRBJ1-2	CASATGSGGYTF	TGTGCCAGCGCGACAGGGTCGGGAGGCTACACCTTC
TRBD1	TRBV18	many	TRBJ1-3	CASSPPRGTTGLSGNTIYF	TGTGCCAGCTCACCACCGAGGGGTACGACAGGGCTCTCTGGAAACACCATATATTTT
NA	TRBV5-1	many	TRBJ1-1	CASSRVGWTGDEAFF	TGCGCCAGCAGCAGGGTAGGGTGGACGGGCGATGAAGCTTTCTTT
TRBD2	TRBV20-1	few	TRBJ2-1	CSAKRTSGLFF	TGCAGTGCGAAGAGGACTAGCGGGCTGTTCTTC
TRBD2	TRBV24-1	NA	TRBJ2-2	CATSDTGTSGNTGELFF	TGTGCCACCAGTGATACCGGGACTAGCGGGAACACCGGGGAGCTGTTTTTT
TRBD2	TRBV19	few	TRBJ2-1	CASSKGLAGPYEQFF	TGTGCCAGTAGTAAGGGACTAGCGGGTCCTTATGAGCAGTTCTTC
TRBD2	TRBV28	many	TRBJ2-2	CASSLSGSHAGELFF	TGTGCCAGCAGTTTGAGCGGGAGCCATGCCGGGGAGCTGTTTTTT
NA	TRBV14	NA	TRBJ2-3	CASSHGVSTQYF	TGTGCCAGCAGCCACGGAGTTAGTACGCAGTATTTT
TRBD1	TRBV28	NA	TRBJ1-5	CASSSLGTGGSYSNQPQHF	TGTGCCAGCAGTTCTCTCGGGACAGGGGGCAGTTATAGCAATCAGCCCCAGCATTTT
TRBD1	TRBV19	few	TRBJ2-7	CASRNRGGDYEQYF	TGTGCCAGTAGGAACAGGGGCGGCGACTACGAGCAGTACTTC
NA	TRBV7-6	NA	TRBJ2-3	CASSLVGVSTDTQYF	TGTGCCAGCAGCTTAGTAGGGGTTAGCACAGATACGCAGTATTTT
NA	TRBV7-9	many	TRBJ2-3	CASSRSGASTDTQYF	TGTGCCAGCAGCCGTAGCGGAGCTAGCACAGATACGCAGTATTTT
TRBD2	TRBV10-3	many	TRBJ2-7	CAISESQSQSSGRTYEQYF	TGTGCCATCAGTGAGTCGCAGTCGCAGTCTAGCGGGCGAACCTACGAGCAGTACTTC
NA	TRBV4-1	many	TRBJ2-2	CASSQGSSGELFF	TGCGCCAGCAGCCAAGGAAGTAGCGGGGAGCTGTTTTTT
NA	TRBV2	many	TRBJ2-2	CASQTGKDTGELFF	TGTGCCTCCCAAACAGGGAAGGACACCGGGGAGCTGTTTTTT
TRBD2	TRBV20-1	many	TRBJ2-1	CSSCLGTNYNEQFF	TGCAGTTCCTGCCTAGGGACTAATTACAATGAGCAGTTCTTC
NA	TRBV12-3/TRBV12-4	many	TRBJ2-1	CASSLGDVQFF	TGTGCCAGCAGTTTAGGAGACGTACAGTTCTTC
TRBD2	TRBV6-1	many	TRBJ2-3	CASLERERDTQYF	TGTGCCAGCCTGGAGCGGGAGCGAGATACGCAGTATTTT
TRBD2	TRBV20-1	many	TRBJ2-7	CSALGGEAENYEQYF	TGCAGTGCTTTGGGGGGGGAGGCCGAGAACTACGAGCAGTACTTC
NA	TRBV30	many	TRBJ2-7	CAWSESSYEQYF	TGTGCCTGGAGTGAGAGCTCCTACGAGCAGTACTTC
NA	TRBV11-3	many	TRBJ2-5	CASSLSGTRQETQYF	TGTGCCAGCAGCCTGTCCGGGACGAGGCAAGAGACCCAGTACTTC
NA	TRBV12-3/TRBV12-4	many	TRBJ2-3	CASSPRTGDLTDTQYF	TGTGCCAGCAGCCCTAGAACCGGGGACCTCACAGATACGCAGTATTTT
NA	TRBV5-1	many	TRBJ2-3	CASSFSFGGADTQYF	TGCGCCAGCAGCTTTTCATTTGGGGGTGCAGATACGCAGTATTTT
TRBD2	TRBV10-1	many	TRBJ2-3	CASSVGLAGGADTQYF	TGCGCCAGCAGCGTCGGACTAGCGGGGGGGGCAGATACGCAGTATTTT
NA	TRBV6-1	many	TRBJ2-7	CASTSSGSRGYEQYF	TGTGCCAGCACCTCCTCGGGGAGCAGGGGCTACGAGCAGTACTTC
NA	TRBV6-1	many	TRBJ1-4	CASRNSANEKLFF	TGTGCCAGCAGGAACAGTGCTAATGAAAAACTGTTTTTT
TRBD1	TRBV2	many	TRBJ1-6	CASRGDRGGSPLHF	TGTGCCAGCAGGGGGGACAGGGGGGGATCACCCCTCCACTTT
TRBD1	TRBV11-1	many	TRBJ2-7	CASSGRDRENEEQYF	TGTGCCAGCAGCGGACGGGACAGGGAAAATGAGGAGCAGTACTTC
NA	TRBV5-1	many	TRBJ1-1	CASSFVFLTGIGPAEAFF	TGCGCCAGCAGCTTTGTTTTCCTAACAGGGATCGGCCCCGCTGAAGCTTTCTTT
NA	TRBV24-1	many	TRBJ2-3	CATASSPRGAGTDTQYF	TGTGCCACCGCCTCGAGCCCGAGGGGGGCCGGCACAGATACGCAGTATTTT
NA	TRBV4-1	many	TRBJ2-3	CASSRPGIDTQYF	TGCGCCAGCAGCCGCCCCGGAATAGATACGCAGTATTTT
TRBD2	TRBV20-1	many	TRBJ2-3	CSAETSGRTDTQYF	TGCAGTGCCGAAACTAGCGGGAGGACAGATACGCAGTATTTT
NA	TRBV19	many	TRBJ2-7	CASSARGSKEQYF	TGTGCCAGTAGTGCGCGCGGTTCTAAGGAGCAGTACTTC
NA	TRBV11-2	many	TRBJ2-7	CASSLDRARVSEQYF	TGTGCCAGCAGCTTAGATCGAGCTAGGGTCTCCGAGCAGTACTTC
TRBD1	TRBV28	many	TRBJ1-1	CASSPGGLAAFF	TGTGCCAGCAGCCCAGGGGGCTTGGCAGCTTTCTTT
TRBD2	TRBV7-9	many	TRBJ2-1	CASTITSSGIGNEQFF	TGTGCCAGCACCATAACGTCCAGCGGGATAGGCAATGAGCAGTTCTTC
TRBD1	TRBV9	NA	TRBJ2-5	CASSLRDREVETQYF	TGTGCCAGCAGCCTCCGGGACAGGGAGGTAGAGACCCAGTACTTC